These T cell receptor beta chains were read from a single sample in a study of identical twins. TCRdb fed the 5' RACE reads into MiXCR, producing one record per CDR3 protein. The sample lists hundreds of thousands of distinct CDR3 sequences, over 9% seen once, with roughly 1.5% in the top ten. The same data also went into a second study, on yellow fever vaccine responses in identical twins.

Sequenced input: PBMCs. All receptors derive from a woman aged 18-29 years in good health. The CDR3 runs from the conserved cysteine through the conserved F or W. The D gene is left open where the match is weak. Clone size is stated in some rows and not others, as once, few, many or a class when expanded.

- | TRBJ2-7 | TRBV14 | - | CASSQDPEYEQYF | TGTGCCAGCAGCCAAGATCCGGAGTACGAGCAGTACTTC
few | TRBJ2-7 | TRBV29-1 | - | CSGGASAYEQYF | TGCAGCGGGGGGGCTAGCGCATACGAGCAGTACTTC
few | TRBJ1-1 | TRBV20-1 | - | CSASPGTPNTEAFF | TGCAGTGCTAGTCCCGGGACACCGAACACTGAAGCTTTCTTT
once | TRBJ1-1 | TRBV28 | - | CASRQTGNPNTEAFF | TGTGCCAGCAGGCAAACGGGGAACCCGAACACTGAAGCTTTCTTT
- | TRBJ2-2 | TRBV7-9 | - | CASSSNTELFF | TGTGCCAGCAGCTCGAATACGGAGCTGTTTTTT
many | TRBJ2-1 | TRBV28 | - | CASLRDSRNEQFF | TGTGCCAGCCTCCGGGACTCCAGGAATGAGCAGTTCTTC
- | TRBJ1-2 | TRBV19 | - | CASSTQIIRYGYTF | TGTGCCAGTAGTACACAGATTATCCGCTATGGCTACACCTTC
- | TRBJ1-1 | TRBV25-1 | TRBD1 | CASSDGQGIAEAFF | TGTGCCAGCAGTGATGGACAGGGAATTGCTGAAGCTTTCTTT
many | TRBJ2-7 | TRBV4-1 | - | CASSQGQGSYEQYF | TGTGCCAGCAGCCAAGGGCAGGGTTCGTACGAGCAGTACTTC
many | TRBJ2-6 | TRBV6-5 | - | CASSYGANVLTF | TGTGCCAGCAGTTACGGGGCCAACGTCCTGACTTTC
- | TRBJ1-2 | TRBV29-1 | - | CSVERQGYGYTF | TGCAGCGTTGAGAGGCAGGGCTATGGCTACACCTTC
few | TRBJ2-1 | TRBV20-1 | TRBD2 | CSARSASGRSVEQFF | TGCAGTGCTAGGAGTGCTAGCGGGAGATCGGTTGAGCAGTTCTTC
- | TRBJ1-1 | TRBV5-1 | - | CASSPDRFRTEAFF | TGCGCCAGCAGCCCTGACAGGTTTAGGACTGAAGCTTTCTTT
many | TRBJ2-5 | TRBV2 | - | CASQTGRQYF | TGTGCCAGCCAGACGGGTCGACAGTACTTC
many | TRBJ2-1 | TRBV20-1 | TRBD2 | CSGPGGPGDEQFF | TGCAGTGGACCGGGGGGGCCAGGCGATGAGCAGTTCTTC
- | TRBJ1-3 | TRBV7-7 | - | CASSLVEMESNARNTIYF | TGTGCCAGCAGCTTAGTTGAGATGGAGAGTAACGCGAGAAACACCATATATTTT
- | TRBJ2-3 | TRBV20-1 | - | CSARERSRTDTQYF | TGCAGTGCTAGAGAAAGGTCTAGAACAGATACGCAGTATTTT
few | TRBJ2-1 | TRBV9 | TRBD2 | CASSAPGLGANEQFF | TGTGCCAGCAGCGCTCCGGGACTAGGGGCCAATGAGCAGTTCTTC
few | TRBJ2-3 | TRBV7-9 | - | CASSFPGSDTQYF | TGTGCCAGCAGCTTCCCGGGTTCAGATACGCAGTATTTT
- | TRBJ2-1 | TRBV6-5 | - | CASSYSGGYEQFF | TGTGCCAGCAGTTACTCCGGGGGCTATGAGCAGTTCTTC
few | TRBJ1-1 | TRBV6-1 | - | CASLPPMGTEAFF | TGTGCCAGCCTCCCCCCTATGGGCACTGAAGCTTTCTTT
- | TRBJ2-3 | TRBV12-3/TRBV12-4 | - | CASSSRGSLRSSTDTQYF | TGTGCCAGCAGTTCTCGGGGCAGTCTACGTTCTAGCACAGATACGCAGTATTTT
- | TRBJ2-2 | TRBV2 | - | CASTAQPTGELFF | TGTGCCAGCACCGCGCAACCCACCGGGGAGCTGTTTTTT
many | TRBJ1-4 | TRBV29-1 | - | CSAEGGKGANEKLFF | TGCAGCGCCGAAGGGGGGAAAGGTGCTAATGAAAAACTGTTTTTT
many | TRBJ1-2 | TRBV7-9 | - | CASSLGGYTF | TGTGCCAGCAGCCTCGGCGGCTACACCTTC
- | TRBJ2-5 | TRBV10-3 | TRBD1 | CAISAGQAEETQYF | TGTGCCATCAGTGCGGGACAGGCCGAAGAGACCCAGTACTTC
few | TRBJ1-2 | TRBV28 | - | CASSPAAFNYGYTF | TGTGCCAGCAGCCCCGCCGCATTTAACTATGGCTACACCTTC
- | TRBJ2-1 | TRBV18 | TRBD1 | CASSPRDRARGPVYNEQFF | TGTGCCAGCTCACCGAGAGACAGGGCGCGAGGACCGGTATACAATGAGCAGTTCTTC
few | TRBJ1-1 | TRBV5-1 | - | CASSQTKPGNTEAFF | TGCGCCAGCAGCCAGACGAAACCCGGGAACACTGAAGCTTTCTTT
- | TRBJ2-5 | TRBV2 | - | CASSEETVLETQYF | TGTGCCAGCAGTGAGGAGACTGTCCTAGAGACCCAGTACTTC
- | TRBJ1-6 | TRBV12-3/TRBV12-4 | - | CASSLTRNNSPLHF | TGTGCCAGCAGTTTAACGAGAAATAATTCACCCCTCCACTTT
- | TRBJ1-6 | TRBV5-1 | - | CASSLVPGNNSPLHF | TGCGCCAGCAGCTTGGTGCCCGGAAATAATTCACCCCTCCACTTT
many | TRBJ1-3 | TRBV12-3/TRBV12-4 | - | CASSFSGGSGNTIYF | TGTGCCAGCAGTTTTAGCGGGGGATCTGGAAACACCATATATTTT
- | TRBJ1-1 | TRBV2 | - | CASTREVVNTEAFF | TGTGCCAGCACCAGGGAGGTGGTGAACACTGAAGCTTTCTTT
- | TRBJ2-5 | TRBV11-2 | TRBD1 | CASRLSKGQGKIVGQETQYF | TGTGCCAGCCGGCTTAGTAAAGGACAGGGCAAAATAGTAGGGCAAGAGACCCAGTACTTC
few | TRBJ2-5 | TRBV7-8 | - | CASVLAGSETQYF | TGTGCCAGCGTTCTAGCAGGGTCAGAGACCCAGTACTTC
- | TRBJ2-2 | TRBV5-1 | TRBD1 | CASSYTDRDTGELFF | TGCGCCAGCAGCTATACGGACAGGGACACCGGGGAGCTGTTTTTT
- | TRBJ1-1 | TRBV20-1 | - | CSARLESAFF | TGCAGTGCTAGACTCGAGTCGGCTTTCTTT
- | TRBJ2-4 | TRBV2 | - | CASSDEFIQYF | TGTGCCAGCAGTGACGAATTCATTCAGTACTTC
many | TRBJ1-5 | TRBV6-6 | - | CASSYSYNQPQHF | TGTGCCAGCAGTTACTCTTACAATCAGCCCCAGCATTTT
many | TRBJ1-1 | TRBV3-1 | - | CASSQRPEVDTEAFF | TGTGCCAGCAGCCAGAGACCTGAGGTGGACACTGAAGCTTTCTTT
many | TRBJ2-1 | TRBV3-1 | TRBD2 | CASSRPGTSGEGEQFF | TGTGCCAGCAGCCGCCCAGGGACTAGCGGAGAAGGTGAGCAGTTCTTC
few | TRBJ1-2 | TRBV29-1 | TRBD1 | CSVEGQPGQGFYGYTF | TGCAGCGTTGAAGGCCAACCGGGACAGGGATTTTATGGCTACACCTTC
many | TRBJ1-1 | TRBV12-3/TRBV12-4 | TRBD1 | CASSRGQGGTFF | TGTGCCAGCAGCAGGGGACAGGGAGGAACTTTCTTT
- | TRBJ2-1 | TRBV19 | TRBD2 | CASSPRTSGIGGPYNEQFF | TGTGCCAGTAGTCCACGGACTAGCGGGATAGGGGGACCCTACAATGAGCAGTTCTTC
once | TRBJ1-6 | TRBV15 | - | CATSRAGSSSPLHF | TGTGCCACCAGCAGAGCGGGCTCAAGTTCACCCCTCCACTTT
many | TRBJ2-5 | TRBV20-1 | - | CSATALAGVTQYF | TGCAGTGCCACCGCCCTAGCTGGGGTGACCCAGTACTTC
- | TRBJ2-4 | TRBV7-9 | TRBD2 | CASSPTSGEAKNIQYF | TGTGCCAGCAGCCCGACTAGCGGGGAAGCCAAAAACATTCAGTACTTC
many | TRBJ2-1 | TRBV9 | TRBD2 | CASSVGPGGSYNEQFF | TGTGCCAGCAGCGTAGGACCGGGAGGCTCCTACAATGAGCAGTTCTTC
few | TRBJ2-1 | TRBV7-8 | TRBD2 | CASSLGPQRGNSYNEQFF | TGTGCCAGCAGCTTAGGACCTCAGCGGGGTAACTCCTACAATGAGCAGTTCTTC
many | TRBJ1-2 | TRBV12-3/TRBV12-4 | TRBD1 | CASTRTKWTGTPTGYTF | TGTGCCAGCACCCGAACGAAATGGACAGGGACCCCCACTGGCTACACCTTC
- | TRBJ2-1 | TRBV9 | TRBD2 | CASSAPPGGYNEQFF | TGTGCCAGCAGCGCCCCACCGGGGGGGTACAATGAGCAGTTCTTC
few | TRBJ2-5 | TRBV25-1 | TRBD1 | CASSETGGLETQYF | TGTGCCAGCAGTGAGACAGGGGGCTTGGAGACCCAGTACTTC
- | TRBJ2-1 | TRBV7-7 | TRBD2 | CASSPGTSGFGDNEQFF | TGTGCCAGCAGCCCGGGGACTAGCGGGTTTGGAGACAATGAGCAGTTCTTC
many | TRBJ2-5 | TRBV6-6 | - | CASSSVDQETQYF | TGTGCCAGCAGTTCGGTAGACCAAGAGACCCAGTACTTC
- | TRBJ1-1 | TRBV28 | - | CASRQQETNTEAFF | TGTGCCAGCAGGCAACAGGAGACGAACACTGAAGCTTTCTTT
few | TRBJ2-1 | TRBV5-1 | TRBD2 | CASSTDPSGGYNEQFF | TGCGCCAGCAGCACGGACCCTAGCGGGGGTTACAATGAGCAGTTCTTC
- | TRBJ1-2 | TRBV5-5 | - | CASSLGAVGNYGYTF | TGTGCCAGCAGCTTGGGGGCAGTCGGCAACTATGGCTACACCTTC
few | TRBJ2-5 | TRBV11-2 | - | CASSTERGRETQYF | TGTGCCAGCAGCACGGAGAGGGGGAGAGAGACCCAGTACTTC